The clone carrying this T cell receptor beta chain is judged medium-sized (0.01 to 0.1%). Molecular barcoded adaptors covering alpha/delta and beta/gamma chains were used on around 370 ng RNA. TCRdb re-called the reads through MiXCR, storing one row per CDR3 protein. The sample holds about 10,000 distinct CDR3 sequences, approximately 16% seen once. This sample was included in a study of read filtering for tumor transcriptome and immune sequencing. Study details: After DNase treatment, RNA was made into whole-transcriptome libraries.

This CDR3 comprises 16 residues. V trimming: 8 bases; J trimming: 3 bases; junction bases outside the gene matches: 9. The V gene's germline CDR1 is SGHVS and CDR2 FNYEAQ. The receptor's source is a donor aged 40 or over with multiple myeloma. The chain recombines TRBV7-6 with TRBJ2-2; 10 bases agree with TRBD2. The specimen was a population of CD138-negative cells sorted from bone marrow. The CDR3 loop is CASRPTSGSYTGELFF. The DNA for the CDR3 is TGTGCCAGCCGCCCGACTAGCGGGTCGTACACCGGGGAGCTGTTTTTT.